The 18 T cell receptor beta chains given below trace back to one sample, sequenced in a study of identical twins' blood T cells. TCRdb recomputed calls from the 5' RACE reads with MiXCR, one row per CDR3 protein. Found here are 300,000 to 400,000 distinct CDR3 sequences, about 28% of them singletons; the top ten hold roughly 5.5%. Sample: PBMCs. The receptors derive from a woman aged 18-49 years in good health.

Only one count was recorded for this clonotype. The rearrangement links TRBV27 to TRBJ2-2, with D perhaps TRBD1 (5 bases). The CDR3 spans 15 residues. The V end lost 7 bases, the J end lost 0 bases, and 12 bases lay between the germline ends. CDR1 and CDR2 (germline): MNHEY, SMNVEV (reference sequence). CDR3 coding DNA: TGTGCCAGCACCCCGACAGCTGCGAACACCGGGGAGCTGTTTTTT. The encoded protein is CASTPTAANTGELFF.

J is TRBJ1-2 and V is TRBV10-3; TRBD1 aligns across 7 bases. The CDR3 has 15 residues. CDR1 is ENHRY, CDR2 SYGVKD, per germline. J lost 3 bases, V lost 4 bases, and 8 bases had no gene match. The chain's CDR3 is CAISGVQGLDYGYTF. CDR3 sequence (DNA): TGTGCCATCAGTGGCGTACAGGGGCTAGACTATGGCTACACCTTC.

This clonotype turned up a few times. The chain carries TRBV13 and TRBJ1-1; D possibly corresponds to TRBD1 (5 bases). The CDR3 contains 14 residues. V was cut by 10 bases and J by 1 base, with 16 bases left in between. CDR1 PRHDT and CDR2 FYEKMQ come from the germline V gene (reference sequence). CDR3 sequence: CAIATGTANTEAFF. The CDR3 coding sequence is TGTGCCATCGCTACCGGGACGGCGAACACTGAAGCTTTCTTT.

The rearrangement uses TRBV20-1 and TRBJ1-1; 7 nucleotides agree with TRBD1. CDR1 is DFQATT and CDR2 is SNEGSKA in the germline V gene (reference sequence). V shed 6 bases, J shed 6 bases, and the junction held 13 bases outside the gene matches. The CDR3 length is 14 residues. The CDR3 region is CSASDRVFSSEAFF. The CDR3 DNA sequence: TGCAGTGCCTCCGACAGGGTGTTTAGTTCTGAAGCTTTCTTT.

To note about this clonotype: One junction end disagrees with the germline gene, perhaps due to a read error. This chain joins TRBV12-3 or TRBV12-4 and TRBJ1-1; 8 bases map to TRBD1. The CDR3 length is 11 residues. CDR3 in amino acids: CASSFQGANTF. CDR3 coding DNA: TGTGCCAGCAGTTTCCAGGGGGCGAACACCTTT.

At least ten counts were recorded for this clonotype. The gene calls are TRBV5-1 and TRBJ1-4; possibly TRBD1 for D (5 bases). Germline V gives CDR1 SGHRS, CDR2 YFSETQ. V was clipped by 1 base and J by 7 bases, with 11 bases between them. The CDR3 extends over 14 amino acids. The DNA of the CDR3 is TGCGCCAGCAGCTTGTTCCAGGGCGGTGAAAAACTGTTTTTT. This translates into CASSLFQGGEKLFF.

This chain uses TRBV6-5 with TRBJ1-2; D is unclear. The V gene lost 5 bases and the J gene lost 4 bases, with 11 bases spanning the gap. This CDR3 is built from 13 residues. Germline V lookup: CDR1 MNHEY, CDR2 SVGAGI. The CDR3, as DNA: TGTGCCAGCAGTGAAGACATAACCTATGGCTACACCTTC. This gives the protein CASSEDITYGYTF.

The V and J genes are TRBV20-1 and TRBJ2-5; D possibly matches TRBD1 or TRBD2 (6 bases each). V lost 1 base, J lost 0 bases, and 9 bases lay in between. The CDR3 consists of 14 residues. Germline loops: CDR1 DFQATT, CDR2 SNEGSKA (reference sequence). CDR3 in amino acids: CSARGGADQETQYF. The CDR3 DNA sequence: TGCAGTGCTAGAGGGGGGGCCGACCAAGAGACCCAGTACTTC.

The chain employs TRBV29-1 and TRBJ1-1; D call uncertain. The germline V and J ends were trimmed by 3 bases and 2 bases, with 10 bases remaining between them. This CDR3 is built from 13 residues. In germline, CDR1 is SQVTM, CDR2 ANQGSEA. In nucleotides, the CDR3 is TGCAGCGTTGATAACCCTGCAAACACTGAAGCTTTCTTT. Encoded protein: CSVDNPANTEAFF. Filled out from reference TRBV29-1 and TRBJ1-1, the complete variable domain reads SAVISQKPSRDICQRGTSLTIQCQVDSQVTMMFWYRQQPGQSLTLIATANQGSEATYESGFVIDKFPISRPNLTFSTLTVSNMSPEDSSIYLCSVDNPANTEAFFGQGTRLTVV.

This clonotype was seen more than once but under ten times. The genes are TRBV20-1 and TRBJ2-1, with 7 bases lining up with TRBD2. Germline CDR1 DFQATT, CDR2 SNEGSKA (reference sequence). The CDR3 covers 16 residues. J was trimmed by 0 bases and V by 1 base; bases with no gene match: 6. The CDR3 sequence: CSARGGSGYSYNEQFF. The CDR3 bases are TGCAGTGCTAGAGGCGGTAGCGGGTACTCCTACAATGAGCAGTTCTTC.

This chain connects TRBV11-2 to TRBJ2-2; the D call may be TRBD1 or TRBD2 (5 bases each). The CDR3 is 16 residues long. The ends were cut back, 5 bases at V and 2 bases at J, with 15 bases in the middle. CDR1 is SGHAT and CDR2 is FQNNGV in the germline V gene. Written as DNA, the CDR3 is TGTGCCAGCAGCCGTGTGGGACGGACCAACACCGGGGAGCTGTTTTTT. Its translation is CASSRVGRTNTGELFF.

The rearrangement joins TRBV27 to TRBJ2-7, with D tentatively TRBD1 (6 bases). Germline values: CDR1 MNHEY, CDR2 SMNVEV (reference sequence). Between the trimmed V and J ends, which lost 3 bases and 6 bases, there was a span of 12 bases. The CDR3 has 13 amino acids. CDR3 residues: CASSFAVQGEQYF. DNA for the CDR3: TGTGCCAGCAGTTTTGCGGTACAGGGCGAGCAGTACTTC.

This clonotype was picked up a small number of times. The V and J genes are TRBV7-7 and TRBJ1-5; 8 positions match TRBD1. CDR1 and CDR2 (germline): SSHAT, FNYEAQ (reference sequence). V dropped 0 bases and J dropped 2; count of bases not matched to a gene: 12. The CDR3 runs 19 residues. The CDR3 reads CASSLALTGESVRNQPQHF. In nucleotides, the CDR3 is TGTGCCAGCAGCTTAGCGCTGACAGGGGAGTCGGTTCGCAATCAGCCCCAGCATTTT.

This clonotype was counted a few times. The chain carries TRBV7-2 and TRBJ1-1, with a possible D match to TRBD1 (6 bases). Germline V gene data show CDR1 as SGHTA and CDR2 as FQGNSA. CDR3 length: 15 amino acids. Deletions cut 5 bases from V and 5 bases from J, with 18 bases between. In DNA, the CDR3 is TGTGCCAGCAGCCCGCCCCCGGGAAGGGGGACTGAAGCTTTCTTT. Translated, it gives CASSPPPGRGTEAFF. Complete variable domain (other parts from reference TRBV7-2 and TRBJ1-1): GAGVSQSPSNKVTEKGKDVELRCDPISGHTALYWYRQSLGQGLEFLIYFQGNSAPDKSGLPSDRFSAERTGGSVSTLTIQRTQQEDSAVYLCASSPPPGRGTEAFFGQGTRLTVV.

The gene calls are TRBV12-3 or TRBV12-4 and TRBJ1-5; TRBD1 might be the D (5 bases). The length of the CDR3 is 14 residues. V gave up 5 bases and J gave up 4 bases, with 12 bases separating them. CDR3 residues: CASSLRDGNQPQHF. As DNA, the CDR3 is TGTGCCAGCAGTCTCCGGGACGGTAATCAGCCCCAGCATTTT.

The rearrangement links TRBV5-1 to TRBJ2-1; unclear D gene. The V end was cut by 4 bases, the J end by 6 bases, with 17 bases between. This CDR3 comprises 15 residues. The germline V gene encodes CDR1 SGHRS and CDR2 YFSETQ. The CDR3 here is CASSLSRSLGNEQFF. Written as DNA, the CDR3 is TGCGCCAGCAGCCTGTCTAGGTCCCTTGGCAATGAGCAGTTCTTC. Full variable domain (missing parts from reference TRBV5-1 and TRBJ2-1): KAGVTQTPRYLIKTRGQQVTLSCSPISGHRSVSWYQQTPGQGLQFLFEYFSETQRNKGNFPGRFSGRQFSNSRSEMNVSTLELGDSALYLCASSLSRSLGNEQFFGPGTRLTVL.

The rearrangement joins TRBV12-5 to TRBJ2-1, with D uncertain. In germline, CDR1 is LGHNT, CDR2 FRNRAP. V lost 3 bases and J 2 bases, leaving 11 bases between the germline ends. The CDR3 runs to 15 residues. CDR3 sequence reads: CASGFRDNPYNEQFF. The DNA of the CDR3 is TGTGCTAGTGGTTTCAGAGACAATCCCTACAATGAGCAGTTCTTC.

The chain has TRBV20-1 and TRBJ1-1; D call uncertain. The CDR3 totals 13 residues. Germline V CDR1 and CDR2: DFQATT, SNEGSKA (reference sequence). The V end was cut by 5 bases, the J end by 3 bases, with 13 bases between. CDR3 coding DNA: TGCAGTGCTGGTGGGGTTTTTCACACTGAAGCTTTCTTT. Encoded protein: CSAGGVFHTEAFF.